The present entry profiles one T cell receptor (beta chain) with its context. Its matching antigen is unknown. The data derive from a study of OX40 agonist ivuxolimab in advanced cancers. Study summary: Across the patients, intravenous ivuxolimab was delivered every 2 weeks at 0.01 to 10 mg/kg.

V dropped 4 bases and J dropped 0 bases, with 15 bases sitting between them. The CDR3 is made up of 17 amino acids. Germline loops: CDR1 MGHRA, CDR2 YSYEKL. The study, taken as a whole, reports: By week 6 at 0.1 to 3.0 mg/kg, blood CD4+ and CD8+ T cells had expanded clonally. Also present in some nonresponders was a low level of normalized T-cell clonal expansion.

Profiling relied on immunoSEQ multiplex PCR, and the TCRdb table lists in-frame clones only, not all of them. The sample contains under 90,000 clones, 86% of which appear only once. Individuals having autoimmune disease history or systemic immunosuppression were not enrolled. The sample was CD4+ or CD8+ T cells sorted from blood, taken in a trial of the OX40 agonist ivuxolimab. This chain joins TRBV4-1 and TRBJ1-4; tentatively, D is TRBD1 (6 bases). The TCR originated in an adult with an advanced solid tumor such as melanoma, head and neck, liver or kidney cancer. CDR3 sequence (DNA): TGCGCCAGCAGCCGAGGGGGGATCATACCAACTAATGAAAAACTGTTTTTT. Its protein is CASSRGGIIPTNEKLFF.